Shown below are 15 T cell receptor beta chains from a single sample sequenced in a study of blood T cell repertoires in COVID-19. The assay was immunoSEQ multiplex PCR, and TCRdb's table has in-frame clones only and misses some. The data show roughly 190,000 clones, with roughly 84% seen just once and roughly 3% held by the top ten. Source material: peripheral blood. Every receptor here comes from a human donor with acute or convalescent COVID-19. The donor label of this sample is uncertain.

V usage is TRBV10-2 and J usage is TRBJ2-7; a weak D match, TRBD1 (6 bases). V was clipped by 0 bases and J by 0 bases, with 9 bases between them. The CDR3 contains 15 residues. Germline CDR1 and CDR2: WSHSY and SAAADI. The CDR3: CASSESRTVSYEQYF. In nucleotides, the CDR3 is TGCGCCAGCAGTGAGTCCAGGACAGTCTCCTACGAGCAGTACTTC.

The chain combines TRBV19 with TRBJ1-1, with a weak D call TRBD1 (6 bases). V lost 7 bases and J lost 0, with 21 bases in between. Germline V gives CDR1 LNHDA, CDR2 SQIVND (reference sequence). CDR3 size: 17 residues. In nucleotides, the CDR3 is TGTGCCAGTACCCGGGAGGCAGGGCGGACAGTGAACACTGAAGCTTTCTTT. Translating gives CASTREAGRTVNTEAFF.

CDR3 region: CASSLSREAGTYGYTF. CDR3 coding DNA: TGCGCCAGCAGCTTATCCCGGGAGGCAGGAACCTATGGCTACACCTTC. The V call is TRBV4-1, the J call TRBJ1-2; D gene unclear. Trimming shortened V by 5 bases and J by 4 bases, and 20 bases separated the two germline ends. Germline V gives CDR1 MGHRA, CDR2 YSYEKL. CDR3 size: 16 residues.

The chain recombines TRBV13 with TRBJ2-5; 10 bases line up with TRBD2. Germline loops: CDR1 PRHDT, CDR2 FYEKMQ (reference sequence). The CDR3 length is 15 residues. V was pared by 5 bases and J by 5 bases, with 8 bases of the junction left unmatched. The CDR3 coding sequence is TGTGCCAGCAGCCTCGGGACAGCGGGGGGGGAGACCCAGTACTTC. This encodes CASSLGTAGGETQYF.

The chain employs TRBV6-1 and TRBJ1-3; D remains ambiguous. Trimming cost V 1 base and J 0 bases, with 7 bases left between them. Germline V gene sequence: CDR1 MNHNS, CDR2 SASEGT. The CDR3 runs to 15 residues. In DNA, the CDR3 is TGTGCCAGCAGTGAAGTTGACTTCTCTGGAAACACCATATATTTT. This translates into CASSEVDFSGNTIYF.

This clone was seen just once. The chain joins TRBV19 to TRBJ1-1, with unresolved D. There are 11 residues in the CDR3. The germline gives CDR1 LNHDA, CDR2 SQIVND (reference sequence). The V and J ends lost 11 bases and 3 bases respectively, with 10 bases between them. CDR3 amino acids: CAPIGDTEAFF. CDR3 DNA: TGTGCCCCCATCGGGGACACTGAAGCTTTCTTT.

This CDR3 is CASSSGQRDNSPLHF. The CDR3 DNA sequence: TGTGCCAGCAGTTCTGGACAAAGGGATAATTCACCCCTCCACTTT. The chain combines TRBV6-5 with TRBJ1-6, with D possibly matching TRBD1 (5 bases). The V end lost 4 bases, the J end lost 5 bases, and 12 bases lay between the germline ends. The V gene's germline CDR1 is MNHEY and CDR2 SVGAGI. The CDR3 contains 15 residues.

This chain links TRBV6-6 with TRBJ1-1, with 7 positions matching TRBD1. With 6 bases clipped from V and 0 bases from J, the junction kept 4 bases outside the gene matches. The V gene's germline CDR1 is MNHNY and CDR2 SVGAGI (reference sequence). The CDR3 runs 14 residues. The CDR3 sequence: CASRPTGLNTEAFF. As DNA, the CDR3 is TGTGCCAGCAGGCCGACAGGGCTGAACACTGAAGCTTTCTTT.

The rearrangement links TRBV5-1 to TRBJ2-5; 11 nucleotides align to TRBD1. The J segment lost 5 bases and the V segment lost 3 bases, leaving 3 bases of the junction unmatched. The CDR3 loop spans 14 amino acids. Per germline, CDR1 SGHRS and CDR2 YFSETQ. The CDR3 DNA reads TGCGCCAGCAGCTCTGGGACAGGGGGGGAGACCCAGTACTTC. Translation gives CASSSGTGGETQYF.

The rearrangement links TRBV5-1 to TRBJ1-6; 9 positions match TRBD1. The CDR3 has 17 amino acids. In germline, CDR1 is SGHRS, CDR2 YFSETQ. V dropped 0 bases and J dropped 6; count of bases not matched to a gene: 7. CDR3: CASSLETGGIANSPLHF. As DNA, the CDR3 is TGCGCCAGCAGCTTGGAGACAGGGGGAATCGCTAATTCACCCCTCCACTTT.

The J gene is TRBJ1-4, the V gene TRBV28; no reliable D call. The length of the CDR3 is 11 residues. Germline-derived CDR1 and CDR2 are MDHEN and SYDVKM. Deletions cut 10 bases from V and 7 bases from J, with 10 bases between. This chain's CDR3 is CAIRGGEKLFF. The CDR3 nucleotides read TGTGCCATCCGGGGAGGTGAAAAACTGTTTTTT.

The genes are TRBV5-5 and TRBJ1-1, with D possibly matching TRBD1 (5 bases). The V end was cut by 0 bases, the J end by 4 bases, with 19 bases between. The germline V gene has CDR1 SGHKS and CDR2 YYEKEE (reference sequence). This CDR3 spans 17 amino acids. CDR3: CASSLAVGRTQGTEAFF. The CDR3 nucleotides read TGTGCCAGCAGCTTGGCCGTAGGCAGAACCCAGGGCACTGAAGCTTTCTTT. Complete variable domain (other parts from reference TRBV5-5 and TRBJ1-1): DAGVTQSPTHLIKTRGQQVTLRCSPISGHKSVSWYQQVLGQGPQFIFQYYEKEERGRGNFPDRFSARQFPNYSSELNVNALLLGDSALYLCASSLAVGRTQGTEAFFGQGTRLTVV.

The genes are TRBV5-8 and TRBJ1-5; D is undetermined. Germline V gene sequence: CDR1 SGHTS, CDR2 YDEGEE. The V end lost 0 bases, the J end lost 7 bases, and 8 bases lay between the germline ends. The CDR3 length is 13 residues. CDR3 region: CASSLGGSQPQHF. DNA of the CDR3: TGTGCCAGCAGCTTGGGTGGGAGCCAGCCCCAGCATTTT.

The chain employs TRBV6-5 and TRBJ1-2, with 9 bases matching TRBD1. The CDR3 extends over 15 amino acids. Trimming took 2 bases from V and 5 from J; bases not matched to a gene: 6. CDR1 is MNHEY, CDR2 SVGAGI, per germline. CDR3 DNA: TGTGCCAGCAGTTACCGACAGGGGGTTGGGTATGGCTACACCTTC. This translates into CASSYRQGVGYGYTF.

The chain has TRBV11-2 and TRBJ2-5; D may be TRBD2 (5 bases). Germline CDR1 SGHAT, CDR2 FQNNGV. V lost 0 bases to trimming and J lost 4 bases, with 15 bases between them. This CDR3 has 16 residues. This chain's CDR3 is CASSLEGRLAGETQYF. The CDR3 DNA reads as TGTGCCAGCAGCTTAGAAGGGCGGCTAGCTGGAGAGACCCAGTACTTC. Together with reference TRBV11-2 and TRBJ2-5, the CDR3 gives the full variable domain: EAGVAQSPRYKIIEKRQSVAFWCNPISGHATLYWYQQILGQGPKLLIQFQNNGVVDDSQLPKDRFSAERLKGVDSTLKIQPAKLEDSAVYLCASSLEGRLAGETQYFGPGTRLLVL.